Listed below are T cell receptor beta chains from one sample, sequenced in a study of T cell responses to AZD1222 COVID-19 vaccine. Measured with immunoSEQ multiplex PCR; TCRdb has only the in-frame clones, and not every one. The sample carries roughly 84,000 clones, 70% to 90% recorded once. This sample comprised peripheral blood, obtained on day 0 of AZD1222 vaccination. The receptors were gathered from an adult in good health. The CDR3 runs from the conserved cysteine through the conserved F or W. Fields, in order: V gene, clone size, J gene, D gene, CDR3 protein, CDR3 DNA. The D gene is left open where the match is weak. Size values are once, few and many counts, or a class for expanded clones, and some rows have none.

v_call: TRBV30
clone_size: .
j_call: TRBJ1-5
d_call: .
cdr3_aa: CAWSVVGQPQHF
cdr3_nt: TGTGCCTGGAGTGTAGTGGGTCAGCCCCAGCATTTT

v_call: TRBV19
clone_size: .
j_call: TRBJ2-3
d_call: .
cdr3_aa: CASSMSGGHRADTQYF
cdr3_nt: TGTGCCAGTAGTATGTCGGGAGGTCACAGGGCAGATACGCAGTATTTT

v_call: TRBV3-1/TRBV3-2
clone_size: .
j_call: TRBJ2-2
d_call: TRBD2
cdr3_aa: CASSQTSGKAGELFF
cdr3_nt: TGTGCCAGCAGCCAGACTAGCGGGAAGGCCGGGGAGCTGTTTTTT

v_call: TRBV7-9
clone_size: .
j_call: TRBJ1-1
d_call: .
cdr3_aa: CASRTGASNTEAFF
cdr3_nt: TGTGCCAGCCGAACTGGGGCTTCGAACACTGAAGCTTTCTTT

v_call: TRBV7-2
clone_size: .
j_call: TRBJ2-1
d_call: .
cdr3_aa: CASSLGFLREQFF
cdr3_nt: TGTGCCAGCAGCTTAGGATTCCTCCGGGAGCAGTTCTTC

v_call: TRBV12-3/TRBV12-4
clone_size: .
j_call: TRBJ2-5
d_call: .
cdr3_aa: CASSPLGVGTQYF
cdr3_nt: TGTGCCAGCAGCCCTCTGGGTGTGGGGACCCAGTACTTC

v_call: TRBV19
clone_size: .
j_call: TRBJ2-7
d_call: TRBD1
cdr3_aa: CASSLGGSTYEQYF
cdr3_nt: TGTGCCAGTAGTCTAGGGGGCAGCACCTACGAGCAGTACTTC

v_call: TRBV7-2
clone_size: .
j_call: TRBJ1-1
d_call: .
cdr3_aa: CASSQFGTEAFF
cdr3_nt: TGTGCCAGCAGTCAATTTGGGACTGAAGCTTTCTTT

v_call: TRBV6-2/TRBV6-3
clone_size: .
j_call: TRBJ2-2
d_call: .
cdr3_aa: CASSYLGGIGTGELFF
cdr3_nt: TGTGCCAGCAGTTATTTGGGGGGTATCGGAACCGGGGAGCTGTTTTTT

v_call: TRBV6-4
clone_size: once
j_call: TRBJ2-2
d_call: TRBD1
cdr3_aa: CASPGGPLGELFF
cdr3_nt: TGTGCCAGCCCAGGGGGTCCACTCGGGGAGCTGTTTTTT

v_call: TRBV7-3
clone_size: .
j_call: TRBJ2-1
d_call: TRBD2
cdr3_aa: CASSLVSSGSNEQFF
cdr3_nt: TGTGCCAGCAGCCTGGTGAGTAGCGGGAGCAATGAGCAGTTCTTC

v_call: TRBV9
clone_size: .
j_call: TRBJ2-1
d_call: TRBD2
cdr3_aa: CASSVGGGALGAGPYNEQFF
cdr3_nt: TGTGCCAGCAGCGTAGGCGGGGGGGCGCTAGGGGCCGGGCCATACAATGAGCAGTTCTTC

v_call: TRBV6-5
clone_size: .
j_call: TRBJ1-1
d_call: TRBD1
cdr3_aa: CASKPGQGNTEAFF
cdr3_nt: TGTGCCAGTAAGCCGGGACAGGGAAACACTGAAGCTTTCTTT

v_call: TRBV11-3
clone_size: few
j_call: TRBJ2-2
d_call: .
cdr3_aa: CASSPIRGRGTGELFF
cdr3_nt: TGTGCCAGCAGTCCAATACGGGGCAGAGGCACCGGGGAGCTGTTTTTT

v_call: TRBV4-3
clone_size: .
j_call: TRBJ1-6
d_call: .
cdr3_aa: CASSQYLTGANSPLHF
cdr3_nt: TGCGCCAGCAGCCAGTACTTGACAGGCGCTAATTCACCCCTCCACTTT

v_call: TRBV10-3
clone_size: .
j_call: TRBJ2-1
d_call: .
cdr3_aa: CAMSTDGNEQFF
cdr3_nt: TGTGCCATGTCGACAGACGGCAATGAGCAGTTCTTC

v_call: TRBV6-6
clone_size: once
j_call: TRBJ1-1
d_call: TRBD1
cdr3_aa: CASSLISGQGMNTEAFF
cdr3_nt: TGTGCCAGCAGTCTAATTTCGGGACAGGGGATGAACACTGAAGCTTTCTTT

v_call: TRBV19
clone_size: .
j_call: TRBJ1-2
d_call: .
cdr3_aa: CASSMGEGSGYTF
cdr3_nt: TGTGCCAGTAGTATGGGGGAAGGGTCGGGCTACACCTTC

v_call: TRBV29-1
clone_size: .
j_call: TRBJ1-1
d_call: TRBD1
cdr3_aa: CSASVRGSTEAFF
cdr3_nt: TGCAGCGCTTCCGTCAGGGGGAGTACTGAAGCTTTCTTT

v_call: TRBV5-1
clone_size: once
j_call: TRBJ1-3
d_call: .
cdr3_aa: CASKNGAEGYPGNTIYF
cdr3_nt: TGCGCCAGCAAAAACGGGGCAGAGGGGTATCCTGGAAACACCATATATTTT

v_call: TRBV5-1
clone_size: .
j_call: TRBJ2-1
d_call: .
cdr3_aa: CASSLGWDEQFF
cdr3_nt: TGCGCCAGCAGCTTGGGGTGGGATGAGCAGTTCTTC

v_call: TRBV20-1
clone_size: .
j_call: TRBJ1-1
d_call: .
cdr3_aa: CSAPLNTEAFF
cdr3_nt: TGCAGTGCCCCGTTGAACACTGAAGCTTTCTTT

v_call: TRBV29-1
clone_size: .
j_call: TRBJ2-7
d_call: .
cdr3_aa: CSVAGMAGDEQYF
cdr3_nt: TGCAGCGTTGCTGGGATGGCAGGGGACGAGCAGTACTTC

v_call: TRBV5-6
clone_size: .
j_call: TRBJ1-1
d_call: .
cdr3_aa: CASSPGQNTEAFF
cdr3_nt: TGTGCCAGCAGCCCGGGCCAGAACACTGAAGCTTTCTTT

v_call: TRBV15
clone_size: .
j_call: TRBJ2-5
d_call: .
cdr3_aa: CATSRDRETQYF
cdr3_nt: TGTGCCACCAGCAGAGATAGGGAGACCCAGTACTTC

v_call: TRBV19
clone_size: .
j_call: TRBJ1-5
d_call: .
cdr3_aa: CASRIYPNNQPQHF
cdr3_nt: TGTGCCAGTAGGATATACCCCAATAATCAGCCCCAGCATTTT

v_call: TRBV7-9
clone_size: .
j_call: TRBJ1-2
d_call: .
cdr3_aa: CASSLSEGSYGYTF
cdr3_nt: TGTGCCAGCAGCTTAAGCGAGGGCAGCTATGGCTACACCTTC

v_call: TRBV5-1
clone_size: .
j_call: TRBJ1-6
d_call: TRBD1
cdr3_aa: CASSLEAGGMNSPLHF
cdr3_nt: TGCGCCAGCAGCTTGGAGGCAGGGGGCATGAATTCACCCCTCCACTTT

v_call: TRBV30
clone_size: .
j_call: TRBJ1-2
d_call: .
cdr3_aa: CAWSPRSLLQGYGYTF
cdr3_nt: TGTGCCTGGAGTCCGAGGTCCCTTTTACAGGGTTATGGCTACACCTTC

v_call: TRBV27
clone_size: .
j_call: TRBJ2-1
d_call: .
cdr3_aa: CASSKGPHSYNEQFF
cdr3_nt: TGTGCCAGCAGTAAAGGTCCTCACTCCTACAATGAGCAGTTCTTC

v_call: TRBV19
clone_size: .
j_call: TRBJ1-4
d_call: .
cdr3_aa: CASRTPQGWINEKLFF
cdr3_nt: TGTGCCAGTAGAACACCACAGGGTTGGATTAATGAAAAACTGTTTTTT

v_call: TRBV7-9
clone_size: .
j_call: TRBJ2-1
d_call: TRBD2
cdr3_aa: CASSPLAGDYNEQFF
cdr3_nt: TGTGCCAGCAGCCCTCTAGCGGGAGACTACAATGAGCAGTTCTTC

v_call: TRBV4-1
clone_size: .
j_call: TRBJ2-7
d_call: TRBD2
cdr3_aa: CASSPQGLAGYYEQYF
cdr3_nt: TGCGCCAGCAGCCCCCAGGGACTAGCGGGATACTACGAGCAGTACTTC

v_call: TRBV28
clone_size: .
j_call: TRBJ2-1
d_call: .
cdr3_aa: CASSSRDSAHRSYNEQFF
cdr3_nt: TGTGCCAGCAGTTCCCGGGACTCCGCACACAGGTCCTACAATGAGCAGTTCTTC

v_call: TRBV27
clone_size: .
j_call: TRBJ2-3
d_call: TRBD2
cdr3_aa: CASSLWGGVTDTQYF
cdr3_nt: TGTGCCAGCAGTTTGTGGGGAGGGGTCACAGATACGCAGTATTTT

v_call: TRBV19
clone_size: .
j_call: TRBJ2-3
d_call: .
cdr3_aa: CASRSGEGVDTQYF
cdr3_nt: TGTGCCAGTAGATCAGGGGAGGGTGTGGATACGCAGTATTTT

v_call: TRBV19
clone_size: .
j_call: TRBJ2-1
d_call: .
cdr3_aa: CASSISHGDRSEQFF
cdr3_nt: TGTGCCAGTAGTATATCGCACGGGGACCGTAGTGAGCAGTTCTTC

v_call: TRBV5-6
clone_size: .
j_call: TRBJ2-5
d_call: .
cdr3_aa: CASSFSGAGETQYF
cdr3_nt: TGTGCCAGCAGCTTTTCAGGGGCGGGGGAGACCCAGTACTTC

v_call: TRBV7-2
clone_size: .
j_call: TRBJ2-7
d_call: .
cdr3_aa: CASSLGVAVDYYEQYF
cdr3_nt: TGTGCCAGCAGCTTAGGTGTAGCGGTTGACTATTACGAGCAGTACTTC

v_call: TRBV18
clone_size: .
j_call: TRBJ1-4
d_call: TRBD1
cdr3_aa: CASSPGQGGEKLFF
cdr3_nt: TGTGCCAGCTCACCGGGACAGGGGGGCGAAAAACTGTTTTTT

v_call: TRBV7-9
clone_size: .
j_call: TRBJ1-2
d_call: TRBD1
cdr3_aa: CASSLVPGGGYTF
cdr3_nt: TGTGCCAGCAGCTTAGTGCCAGGGGGCGGCTACACCTTC

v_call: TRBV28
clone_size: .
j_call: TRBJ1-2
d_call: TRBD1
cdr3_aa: CASSLQGVYGYTF
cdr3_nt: TGTGCCAGCAGTTTACAGGGGGTATATGGCTACACCTTC

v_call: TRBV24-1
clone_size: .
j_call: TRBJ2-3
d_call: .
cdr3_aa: CATSDGAGTDTQYF
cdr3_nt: TGTGCCACCAGTGATGGGGCTGGCACAGATACGCAGTATTTT

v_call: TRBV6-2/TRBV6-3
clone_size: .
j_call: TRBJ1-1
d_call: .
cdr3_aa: CASSYLGGNTEAFF
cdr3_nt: TGTGCCAGCAGTTATTTGGGCGGGAACACTGAAGCTTTCTTT

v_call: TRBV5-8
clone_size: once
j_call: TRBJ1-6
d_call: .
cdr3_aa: CASSLGGPTGSPLHF
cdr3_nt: TGTGCCAGCAGCTTGGGCGGACCCACGGGGTCACCCCTCCACTTT

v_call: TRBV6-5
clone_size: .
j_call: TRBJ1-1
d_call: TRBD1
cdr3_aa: CASKRQGLNTEAFF
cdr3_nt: TGTGCCAGCAAGAGACAGGGATTAAACACTGAAGCTTTCTTT

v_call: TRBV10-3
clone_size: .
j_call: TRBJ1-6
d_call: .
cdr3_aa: CAISSDSSYNSPLHF
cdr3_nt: TGTGCCATCAGTTCTGACAGCTCCTATAATTCACCCCTCCACTTT

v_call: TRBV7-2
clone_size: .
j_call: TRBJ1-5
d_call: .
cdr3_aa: CASSLAQGFQPQHF
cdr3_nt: TGTGCCAGCAGCCTAGCCCAGGGGTTCCAGCCCCAGCATTTT

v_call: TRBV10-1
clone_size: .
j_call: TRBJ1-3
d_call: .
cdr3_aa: CASSGKTGQAAGNTIYF
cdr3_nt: TGCGCCAGCAGTGGTAAGACAGGACAAGCAGCTGGAAACACCATATATTTT

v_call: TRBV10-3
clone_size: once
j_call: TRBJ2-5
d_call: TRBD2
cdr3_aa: CATLMAGEETQYF
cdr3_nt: TGTGCCACCCTCATGGCGGGGGAGGAGACCCAGTACTTC

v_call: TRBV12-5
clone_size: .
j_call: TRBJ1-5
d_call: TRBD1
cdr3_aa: CASGLILRDRGGYSNQPQHF
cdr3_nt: TGTGCTAGTGGTTTAATACTCCGGGACAGGGGGGGTTATAGCAATCAGCCCCAGCATTTT

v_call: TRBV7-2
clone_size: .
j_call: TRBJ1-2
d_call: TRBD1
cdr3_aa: CASSLDRGAGYGYTF
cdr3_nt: TGTGCCAGCAGCCTCGACAGGGGAGCGGGCTATGGCTACACCTTC

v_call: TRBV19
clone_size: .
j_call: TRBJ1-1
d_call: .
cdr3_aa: CASSSGGLNTEAFF
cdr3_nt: TGTGCCAGTAGTTCGGGGGGCTTGAACACTGAAGCTTTCTTT

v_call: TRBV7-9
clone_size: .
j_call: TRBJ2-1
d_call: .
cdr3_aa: CASSSRALANEQFF
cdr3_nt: TGTGCCAGCAGCTCCAGGGCACTAGCCAATGAGCAGTTCTTC

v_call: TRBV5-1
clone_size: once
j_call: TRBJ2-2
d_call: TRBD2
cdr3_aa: CASSLGGLAAITGELFF
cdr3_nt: TGCGCCAGCAGCTTGGGCGGACTAGCGGCAATCACCGGGGAGCTGTTTTTT

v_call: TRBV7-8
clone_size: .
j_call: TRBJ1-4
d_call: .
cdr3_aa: CASSLDIWTAMEEKLFF
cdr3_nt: TGTGCCAGCAGCTTAGATATTTGGACGGCCATGGAAGAAAAACTGTTTTTT

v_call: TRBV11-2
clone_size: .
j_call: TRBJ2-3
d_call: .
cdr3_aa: CASSLDRSDTQYF
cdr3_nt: TGTGCCAGCAGCTTAGACCGATCAGATACGCAGTATTTT